This TCR beta chain was sequenced during a study of technical replicates of blood from several donors. The trim removed 6 bases at V and 3 bases at J, leaving 10 bases unmatched. Germline V lookup: CDR1 SGHAT, CDR2 FQDESV (reference sequence). There are 16 residues in the CDR3. Method: immunoSEQ multiplex PCR; TCRdb's copy keeps in-frame clones and lacks some. The sample includes just over 15,000 clones, around 80% of them seen just once. This clone appeared a few times. The chain is built from TRBV11-1 and TRBJ2-1; TRBD2 agrees at 8 bases. The source of this sequence is a human donor in good health. The sample consisted of PBMCs. The CDR3 loop is CASRDGRDLRYNEQFF. As DNA, the CDR3 is TGTGCCAGCAGGGACGGGAGGGATCTACGCTACAATGAGCAGTTCTTC.